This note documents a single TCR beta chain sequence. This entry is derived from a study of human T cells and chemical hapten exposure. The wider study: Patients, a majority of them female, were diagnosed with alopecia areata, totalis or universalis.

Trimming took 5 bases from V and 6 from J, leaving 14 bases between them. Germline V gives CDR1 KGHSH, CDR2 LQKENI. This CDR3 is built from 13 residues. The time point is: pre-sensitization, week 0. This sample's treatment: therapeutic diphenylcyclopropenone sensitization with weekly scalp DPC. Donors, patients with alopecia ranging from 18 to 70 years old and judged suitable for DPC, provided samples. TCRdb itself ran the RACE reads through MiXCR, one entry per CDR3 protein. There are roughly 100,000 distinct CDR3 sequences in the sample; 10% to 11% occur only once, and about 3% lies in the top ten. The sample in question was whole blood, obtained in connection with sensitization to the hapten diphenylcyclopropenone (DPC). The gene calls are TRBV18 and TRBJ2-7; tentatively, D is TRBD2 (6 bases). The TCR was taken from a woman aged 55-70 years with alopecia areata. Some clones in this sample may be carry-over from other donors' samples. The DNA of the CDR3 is TGTGCCAGCTCAGGATTGCGGGACTTCGAGCAGTACTTC. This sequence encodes CASSGLRDFEQYF.